What follows are 7 T cell receptor beta chains derived from one specimen sequenced in a study of post-analysis software for immune sequencing data. Study results and caveats: Controls showed lower frequencies than patients for a handful of TRBV segments, and TRBV5-6, TRBV5-1 and TRBV20-1 were among these.

These receptors lack a known antigen. The TCR beta cDNA libraries carried unique molecular identifiers. From the PCR reads, TCRdb called clonotypes with MiXCR, one entry per CDR3 protein. This table holds about 820,000 distinct CDR3 sequences, roughly 50% found once. Sequencing was performed on blood. The receptors originated from a girl aged 10 to 17 with multiple sclerosis.

This chain joins TRBV20-1 and TRBJ2-5, with 7 bases aligning to TRBD2. Trimming cost V 0 bases and J 5 bases; bases outside gene matches: 12. Germline V gene data show CDR1 as DFQATT and CDR2 as SNEGSKA (reference sequence). The CDR3 totals 16 residues. CDR3 sequence: CSAREHGGSPGETQYF. The CDR3 DNA is TGCAGTGCTAGAGAACACGGGGGGTCCCCTGGGGAGACCCAGTACTTC.

The chain employs TRBV20-1 and TRBJ2-1; 14 bases are shared with TRBD2. The V gene's germline CDR1 is DFQATT and CDR2 SNEGSKA (reference sequence). This CDR3 has 16 residues. V was pared by 5 bases and J by 4 bases, with 7 bases of the junction left unmatched. The CDR3 region has the DNA TGCAGTGCTGGGGGGACTAGCGGGAGAGGGTACAATGAGCAGTTCTTC. Translated, it gives CSAGGTSGRGYNEQFF.

The chain uses TRBV7-9 and TRBJ2-1, with a weak D call TRBD2 (6 bases). The germline V gene has CDR1 SEHNR and CDR2 FQNEAQ (reference sequence). Trimming took 2 bases from V and 8 from J, leaving 13 bases between them. This CDR3 spans 14 amino acids. CDR3 bases: TGTGCCAGCAGCTTACGGACTAACTTTGATGAGCAGTTCTTC. It is translated as CASSLRTNFDEQFF.

The chain joins TRBV12-3 or TRBV12-4 to TRBJ2-3, with a tentative D call TRBD1 (6 bases). Trimming took off 2 bases at V and 1 base at J, with 16 bases between the two ends. The CDR3 is made up of 17 amino acids. The CDR3 DNA sequence: TGTGCCAGCAGTTTAATTACAACAGGGCGGGGCACAGATACGCAGTATTTT. It specifies CASSLITTGRGTDTQYF.

The chain is built from TRBV4-1 and TRBJ2-1, with D possibly being TRBD1 or TRBD2 (5 bases each). Germline V gene data show CDR1 as MGHRA and CDR2 as YSYEKL. Trimming pared 3 bases from V and 6 bases from J, leaving 12 bases between. The CDR3 has 14 amino acids. The DNA of the CDR3 is TGCGCCAGCAGCCATACAGGACTTTCCAATGAGCAGTTCTTC. As protein: CASSHTGLSNEQFF.

The genes are TRBV12-3 or TRBV12-4 and TRBJ1-5; no definite D call. V lost 7 bases to trimming and J lost 0 bases, with 13 bases between them. The length of the CDR3 is 15 residues. CDR3 sequence: CASTDTQYSNQPQHF. DNA of the CDR3: TGTGCCAGCACCGATACACAGTATAGCAATCAGCCCCAGCATTTT.

The V and J genes are TRBV3-1 and TRBJ2-7, with D possibly being TRBD1 or TRBD2 (5 bases each). Deletions cut 4 bases from V and 3 bases from J, with 16 bases between. The CDR3 spans 15 residues. Germline V CDR1 and CDR2: LGHDT, YNNKEL (reference sequence). The CDR3 DNA sequence: TGTGCCAGCAGCCCTCGGGACGGCCGGATCTACGAGCAGTACTTC. Translated, it gives CASSPRDGRIYEQYF.